These 8 T cell receptor beta chains came from one sample sequenced in a study of human T cells and chemical hapten exposure. Time point meaning: patch test 1, 2 weeks after DPC sensitization. This sample's treatment: therapeutic diphenylcyclopropenone sensitization with weekly scalp DPC. TCRdb itself ran the RACE reads through MiXCR, one entry per CDR3 protein. The sample yields some 380,000 distinct CDR3 sequences, more than 4.5% seen once. The sample here was whole blood, taken in connection with sensitization to the hapten diphenylcyclopropenone (DPC). The receptors come from a woman in her forties or fifties with alopecia areata. Some clones in this sample may be carry-over from other donors' samples.

This clonotype appeared many times. At one of its ends the junction is not consistent with the germline gene, which may arise from a read error. V and J are TRBV27 and TRBJ1-1, with TRBD1 as a possible D gene (5 bases). The CDR3 has 12 amino acids. The germline V gene has CDR1 MNHEY and CDR2 SMNVEV (reference sequence). The CDR3: CASSLGGRGPIF. Here the CDR3 DNA reads TGTGCCAGCAGTTTAGGGGGGAGAGGCCCCATCTTT.

This clonotype was found many times. V usage is TRBV5-1 and J usage is TRBJ2-5; the D gene is possibly TRBD1 (5 bases). The CDR3 has 15 amino acids. Germline lookup yields CDR1 SGHRS and CDR2 YFSETQ. V was shortened by 3 bases and J by 5 bases, with 17 bases between the two germline ends. The DNA of the CDR3 is TGCGCCAGCAGCTCCGACGGGTTCAGGGTGGAGACCCAGTACTTC. It codes for CASSSDGFRVETQYF.

This clonotype occurred many times. The J gene is TRBJ2-3, the V gene TRBV28; no definite D call. CDR3 length: 17 amino acids. From germline, CDR1 is MDHEN and CDR2 SYDVKM. V lost 3 bases and J lost 0, with 16 bases in between. DNA for the CDR3: TGTGCCAGCAGTTTTCCCCCGCGAGGATCTAGCACAGATACGCAGTATTTT. Protein product: CASSFPPRGSSTDTQYF.

The sample holds many counts of this clonotype. The V gene is TRBV20-1, the J gene TRBJ2-6; D remains ambiguous. The CDR3 covers 16 residues. CDR1 is DFQATT and CDR2 is SNEGSKA in the germline V gene (reference sequence). With 3 bases removed from V and 0 bases from J, the gap between germline ends came to 12 bases. CDR3 coding DNA: TGCAGTGCTAGCCAGCCTGTTAGCTCTGGGGCCAACGTCCTGACTTTC. This sequence encodes CSASQPVSSGANVLTF.

This clonotype was seen repeatedly, ten times or more. V and J are TRBV18 and TRBJ1-1; D possibly corresponds to TRBD1 (6 bases). V was cut by 0 bases and J by 4 bases, with 18 bases left in between. This CDR3 has 17 amino acids. The germline CDR1 and CDR2 sequences are KGHSH and LQKENI. The CDR3 region has the DNA TGTGCCAGCTCACCACCGGGGGGCGGGACTCGGAGCACTGAAGCTTTCTTT. This sequence encodes CASSPPGGGTRSTEAFF.

There are many counts of this clonotype. V is TRBV7-8 and J is TRBJ1-1; tentative D call: TRBD1 (5 bases). The CDR3 runs to 12 residues. V lost 4 bases and J 8 bases, leaving 11 bases between the germline ends. Looked up from germline, CDR1 is SGHVS and CDR2 is FQNEAQ. The chain's CDR3 is CASSSTGGEAFF. CDR3 nucleotide sequence: TGTGCCAGCAGCTCCACGGGGGGGGAAGCTTTCTTT.

In its sample, this clonotype was seen many times. The chain combines TRBV29-1 with TRBJ1-5; no firm D call. The V gene lost 7 bases and the J gene lost 0 bases, with 10 bases spanning the gap. Germline CDR1 is SQVTM and CDR2 is ANQGSEA. The CDR3 consists of 13 residues. In nucleotides, the CDR3 is TGCAGCGCCATGTGGGGTAGCAATCAGCCCCAGCATTTT. Its translation is CSAMWGSNQPQHF.

A note on this clonotype: A read error is possible here, since a much larger clone lies one base away. The chain uses TRBV25-1 and TRBJ2-3, with 7 bases matching TRBD1. Germline V lookup: CDR1 MGHDK, CDR2 SYGVNS. The CDR3 is made up of 14 amino acids. The junction had 12 bases not matched to a gene; V was cut back by 8 bases and J by 7 bases. CDR3 region: CASCRQGSPNTQYF. The DNA of the CDR3 is TGTGCCAGCTGTCGACAGGGCTCGCCTAATACGCAGTATTTT.